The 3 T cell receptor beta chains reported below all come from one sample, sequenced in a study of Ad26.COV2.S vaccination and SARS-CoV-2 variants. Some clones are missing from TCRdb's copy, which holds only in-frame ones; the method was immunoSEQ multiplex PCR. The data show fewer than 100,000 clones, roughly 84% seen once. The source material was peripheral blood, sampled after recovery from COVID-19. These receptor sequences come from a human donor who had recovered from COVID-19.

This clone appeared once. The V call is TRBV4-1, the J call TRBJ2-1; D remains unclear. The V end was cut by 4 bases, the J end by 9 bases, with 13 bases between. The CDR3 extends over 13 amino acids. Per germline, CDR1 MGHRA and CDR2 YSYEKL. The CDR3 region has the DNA TGCGCCAGCAGCCTAGCAAAGTTTCGTGAGCAGTTCTTC. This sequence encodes CASSLAKFREQFF.

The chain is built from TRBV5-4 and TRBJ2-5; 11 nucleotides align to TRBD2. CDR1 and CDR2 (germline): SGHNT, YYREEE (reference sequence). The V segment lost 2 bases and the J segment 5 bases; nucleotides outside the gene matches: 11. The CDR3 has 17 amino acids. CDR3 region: CASSFGSGRAKGETQYF. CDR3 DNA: TGTGCCAGCAGCTTCGGTAGCGGGAGGGCCAAGGGGGAGACCCAGTACTTC.

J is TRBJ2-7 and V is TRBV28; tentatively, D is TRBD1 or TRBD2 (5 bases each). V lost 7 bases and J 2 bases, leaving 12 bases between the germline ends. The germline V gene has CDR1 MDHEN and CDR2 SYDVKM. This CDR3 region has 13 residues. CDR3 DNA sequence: TGTGCCAGCACGGGGCAGCCAACCTACGAGCAGTACTTC. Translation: CASTGQPTYEQYF.